Listed here are 32 T cell receptor beta chains from one sample, sequenced in a study of T cells in women clearing cervical HPV infection. Sequencing was performed with immunoSEQ multiplex PCR; in TCRdb, only in-frame clones are kept and a portion is missing. The sample table includes tens of thousands of clones. Sequencing was performed on blood buffy coat. The receptors were sampled from a woman aged 18 to 69 with a cervical HPV16 infection that either progressed to CIN3+ or cleared (not recorded which).

In the case of this clone: The read terminates 3 residues ahead of where the CDR3 ends, so the germline J gene completes it. The rearrangement links TRBV19 to TRBJ2-3; D is possibly TRBD1 or TRBD2 (7 bases each). The CDR3 runs 14 residues. CDR1 is LNHDA, CDR2 SQIVND, per germline (reference sequence). The part of the CDR3 DNA that was read is TGTGCCAGTAGCCCACAGGGGAGGGTAGAGACG. Residues: CASSPQGRVET. The CDR3 as a whole reads CASSPQGRVETQYF.

For this clone: The read gets to within 3 residues of the CDR3 end, and the germline J gene fills in the rest. V usage is TRBV2 and J usage is TRBJ1-1; 7 bases agree with TRBD1. This CDR3 has 14 residues. Germline V CDR1 and CDR2: SNHLY, FYNNEI. The chain's CDR3 is CASSEGGEGGGAFF. CDR3 bases read: TGTGCCAGCAGTGAAGGTGGGGAAGGGGGCGGG.

As for this clone: The read terminates 3 residues ahead of where the CDR3 ends, so the germline J gene completes it. The genes are TRBV19 and TRBJ1-4; TRBD1 agrees at 11 bases. The CDR3 consists of 15 residues. Germline trimming cut 3 bases from V and 8 bases from J; bases unmatched to any gene: 5. Germline V gene data show CDR1 as LNHDA and CDR2 as SQIVND (reference sequence). CDR3 DNA, as far as it was read: TGTGCCAGTAGTATCTGGACAGGGGGCCTGGAAAAA. It yields the protein CASSIWTGGLEK. The whole CDR3 sequence reads CASSIWTGGLEKLFF.

Remarks on this clone: The CDR3 end falls 3 residues outside the read, so it is completed with the germline J gene. The rearrangement joins TRBV5-1 to TRBJ2-1, with 10 bases identical to TRBD2. The ends lost 2 bases at V and 8 bases at J; junction bases unmatched: 7. From germline, CDR1 is SGHRS and CDR2 YFSETQ. This CDR3 has 15 residues. The CDR3 sequence: CASSFLAGARDEQFF. Incomplete CDR3 DNA: TGCGCCAGCAGCTTTCTAGCGGGAGCGCGGGATGAG.

Details on this clone: The missing CDR3 end, 3 residues past where the read stops, is filled in from the germline J gene. This sequence joins TRBV20-1 and TRBJ2-7, with D hard to call. Germline CDR1 and CDR2: DFQATT and SNEGSKA (reference sequence). The CDR3 has 13 residues. The V end lost 6 bases, the J end lost 5 bases, and 17 bases lay between the germline ends. The CDR3 sequence is CSALGPGTDEQYF. Incomplete CDR3 DNA: TGCAGTGCCCTGGGTCCGGGTACCGACGAG.

As concerns this clone: The read comes to an end 3 residues before the CDR3 does, leaving the germline J gene to fill in the end. The V call is TRBV6-2 or TRBV6-3, the J call TRBJ1-6; TRBD1 is a possible D gene (6 bases). From germline, CDR1 is MNHEY and CDR2 SVGEGT. V gave up 6 bases and J gave up 0 bases, with 6 bases separating them. The CDR3 loop spans 14 amino acids. CDR3 protein: CASSRGSYNSPLHF. The CDR3 DNA, read in part, is TGTGCCAGCAGCAGGGGCTCCTATAATTCACCC.

CDR3: CASSERAGLYREQFF. CDR3 bases read: TGTGCCAGCAGTGAGAGAGCGGGGCTATATCGTGAG. The J gene is TRBJ2-1, the V gene TRBV6-1; 7 nucleotides match TRBD2. The CDR3 extends 3 residues past the end of the read, so its final part is completed from the germline J gene. Germline V gives CDR1 MNHNS, CDR2 SASEGT. Trimming cost V 3 bases and J 9 bases; bases outside gene matches: 11. The CDR3 runs 15 residues.

The sequenced part of the CDR3 DNA is TGTGCCAGCAGCATTACGACAGGGTCGGGAAACACC. It specifies CASSITTGSGNT. The CDR3 in full is CASSITTGSGNTIYF. This chain joins TRBV12-3 or TRBV12-4 and TRBJ1-3, with 7 bases matching TRBD1. The read ends 3 residues before the CDR3 terminus; that terminus is restored from the germline J gene. V lost 6 bases and J lost 4; bases outside the gene matches: 9. The CDR3 sequence is 15 residues long.

In the case of this clone: The observed sequence ends 3 residues before the CDR3 terminus, with the missing tail filled in from the germline J gene. This chain uses TRBV7-6 with TRBJ1-1; no clear D gene. Germline V CDR1 and CDR2: SGHVS, FNYEAQ. The CDR3 loop spans 12 amino acids. V was clipped by 0 bases and J by 7 bases, with 6 bases between them. The CDR3 bases that were read are TGTGCCAGCAGCTTAGCTCGAGGTGAA. Its translation: CASSLARGE. The CDR3 in its entirety is CASSLARGEAFF.

As to this clone: The read comes to an end 3 residues before the CDR3 does, leaving the germline J gene to fill in the end. The chain couples TRBV30 to TRBJ2-2; D is perhaps TRBD1 (6 bases). The CDR3 runs to 17 residues. Germline V CDR1 and CDR2: GTSNPN, SVGIG (reference sequence). Incomplete CDR3 DNA: TGTGCCTGGAGTTCCCTGGGGCAGGGGTTATTAAATGAAAAG. Its protein is CAWSSLGQGLLNEK. The whole CDR3 sequence is CAWSSLGQGLLNEKLFF. Based on the CDR3 plus reference TRBV30 and TRBJ2-2, the full variable domain is SQTIHQWPATLVQPVGSPLSLECTVEGTSNPNLYWYRQAAGRGLQLLFYSVGIGQISSEVPQNLSASRPQDRQFILSSKKLLLSDSGFYLCAWSSLGQGLLNEKLFFGEGSRLTVL.

A note on this clone: With the read ending 3 residues before the CDR3 end, the germline J gene is used to fill in that end. This rearrangement joins TRBV7-6 to TRBJ1-6, with 11 bases lining up with TRBD1. With V trimmed by 3 bases and J by 7 bases, 5 bases remained unmatched. CDR1 is SGHVS, CDR2 FNYEAQ, per germline. The CDR3 consists of 16 residues. The CDR3 DNA, read in part, is TGTGCCAGCAGCTTGGGACAGGGGGGAACCAATTCACCC. This gives the protein CASSLGQGGTNSP. The CDR3 in its entirety is CASSLGQGGTNSPLHF.

Turning to this clone: The CDR3 is cut off 3 residues early in the read; its end comes from the germline J gene. V gene TRBV29-1 combines with J gene TRBJ2-7, with a possible D match to TRBD1 (6 bases). CDR1 is SQVTM, CDR2 ANQGSEA, per germline. This CDR3 is 11 amino acids long. The ends were cut back, 3 bases at V and 6 bases at J, with 9 bases in the middle. CDR3 bases read: TGCAGCGTTGACAGGGGATCCGAG. Translation: CSVDRGSE. The CDR3 in full is CSVDRGSEQYF.

Notes on this clone: The read comes to an end 3 residues before the CDR3 does, leaving the germline J gene to fill in the end. The V gene is TRBV20-1, the J gene TRBJ2-7, with 12 bases identical to TRBD2. Germline V gene data show CDR1 as DFQATT and CDR2 as SNEGSKA (reference sequence). The V gene end was trimmed by 5 bases and the J gene end by 2 bases; junction bases not matched to a gene: 4. CDR3 length: 14 residues. The sequenced CDR3 bases are TGCAGTGCTTCCAGACTAGCGGGAGCCTACGAG. Its protein is CSASRLAGAYE. The complete CDR3 reads CSASRLAGAYEQYF.

With respect to this clone: The CDR3 is cut off 3 residues early in the read; its end comes from the germline J gene. The chain employs TRBV5-1 and TRBJ2-1, with 7 bases matching TRBD2. The CDR3 sequence is 15 residues long. Looked up from germline, CDR1 is SGHRS and CDR2 is YFSETQ. V lost 0 bases, J lost 8 bases, and 8 bases stayed unmatched. CDR3 DNA (partial): TGCGCCAGCAGCTTGGTGCGGGAGTTGGGCGATGAG. Encoded protein: CASSLVRELGDE. The whole CDR3 protein is CASSLVRELGDEQFF.

Turning to this clone: Read coverage stops 3 residues before the CDR3 terminus; the germline J gene supplies the remainder. J is TRBJ2-2 and V is TRBV7-3, with 8 bases identical to TRBD2. The CDR3 contains 15 residues. Germline-derived CDR1 and CDR2 are SGHTA and FQGTGA. V trimming: 1 base; J trimming: 5 bases; junction bases outside the gene matches: 3. The sequenced CDR3 bases are TGTGCCAGCAGCTTAAGGCGGGGGGAAACCGGGGAG. It is translated as CASSLRRGETGE. The whole CDR3 reads CASSLRRGETGELFF. Full variable domain (outside the CDR3, taken from reference TRBV7-3 and TRBJ2-2): GAGVSQTPSNKVTEKGKYVELRCDPISGHTALYWYRQSLGQGPEFLIYFQGTGAADDSGLPNDRFFAVRPEGSVSTLKIQRTERGDSAVYLCASSLRRGETGELFFGEGSRLTVL.

For this clone: The read stops 3 residues short of the end of the CDR3; the missing end is completed from the germline J gene. The chain uses TRBV20-1 and TRBJ2-3; 7 bases map to TRBD2. CDR3 size: 16 residues. The trim removed 1 base at V and 4 bases at J, leaving 11 bases unmatched. Germline CDR1 is DFQATT and CDR2 is SNEGSKA (reference sequence). The CDR3 DNA, read in part, is TGCAGTGCTAGAGCGGTGGGCGGGAGTGACGCAGATACG. It is translated as CSARAVGGSDADT. The whole CDR3 is CSARAVGGSDADTQYF.

Note on this clone: The read stops 3 residues short of the end of the CDR3; the missing end is completed from the germline J gene. The rearrangement uses TRBV5-5 and TRBJ2-7; no reliable D call. This CDR3 is built from 12 residues. Germline CDR1 reads SGHKS; CDR2 reads YYEKEE (reference sequence). V was cut by 4 bases and J by 2 bases, with 7 bases left in between. Partial CDR3 DNA: TGTGCCAGCAGCGGCCCAACCTACGAG. Encoded protein: CASSGPTYE. The whole CDR3 region reads CASSGPTYEQYF.

As for this clone: The read stops 3 residues short of the end of the CDR3; the missing end is completed from the germline J gene. The rearrangement links TRBV20-1 to TRBJ1-2; D unclear. V was trimmed by 0 bases and J by 4 bases, leaving 12 bases between them. CDR3 length equals 14 residues. Germline lookup yields CDR1 DFQATT and CDR2 SNEGSKA (reference sequence). CDR3 sequence reads: CSARDRRAPYGYTF. The CDR3 DNA, read in part, is TGCAGTGCTAGAGATCGTAGGGCCCCCTATGGC.

On this clone: Read coverage stops 3 residues before the CDR3 terminus; the germline J gene supplies the remainder. This rearrangement joins TRBV5-1 to TRBJ1-6; D is uncertain. V lost 4 bases to trimming and J lost 7 bases, with 12 bases between them. Germline V gene lookup returns CDR1 SGHRS and CDR2 YFSETQ. The CDR3 contains 14 residues. CDR3 DNA, as far as it was read: TGCGCCAGCAGCGGGTCAGGATCCAATTCACCC. It encodes CASSGSGSNSP. The entire CDR3 is CASSGSGSNSPLHF.

To note about this clone: The read gets to within 3 residues of the CDR3 end, and the germline J gene fills in the rest. The rearrangement joins TRBV28 to TRBJ1-6; 7 bases are shared with TRBD1. This CDR3 region has 15 residues. The germline V gene encodes CDR1 MDHEN and CDR2 SYDVKM. The junction had 10 bases not matched to a gene; V was cut back by 4 bases and J by 10 bases. The sequenced part of the CDR3 DNA is TGTGCCAGCAGTTCCCACCGACAGGGAGGGTCACCC. It translates to CASSSHRQGGSP. The whole CDR3 is CASSSHRQGGSPLHF.

The covered CDR3 bases are TGTGCCAGCAGCAAACAAGTGAACACTGAA. It yields the protein CASSKQVNTE. The whole CDR3 is CASSKQVNTEAFF. V and J are TRBV14 and TRBJ1-1; no clear D. Read sequence stops 3 residues before the CDR3 end, and the germline J gene provides the missing end. The CDR3 runs 13 residues. Trimming removed 5 bases from V and 0 bases from J, with 7 bases in between. Germline CDR1 reads SGHDN; CDR2 reads FVKESK.

Points on this clone: The read terminates 3 residues before the CDR3 end, so the remaining end is supplied by the germline J gene. The V and J genes are TRBV7-9 and TRBJ1-2; D gene uncertain. V lost 3 bases and J lost 7, with 3 bases in between. This CDR3 has 10 amino acids. The germline V gene encodes CDR1 SEHNR and CDR2 FQNEAQ (reference sequence). This CDR3 is CASSFGGYTF. CDR3 DNA (partial): TGTGCCAGCAGCTTCGGTGGC.

About this clone itself: The read comes to an end 3 residues before the CDR3 does, leaving the germline J gene to fill in the end. The chain couples TRBV20-1 to TRBJ2-3; 10 bases match TRBD2. The J segment lost 6 bases and the V segment lost 2 bases, leaving 5 bases of the junction unmatched. The CDR3 has 14 amino acids. CDR1 DFQATT and CDR2 SNEGSKA come from the germline V gene (reference sequence). The CDR3 DNA, read in part, is TGCAGTGCTAGACTAGCGGGAGCAGGGGATACG. Translated, it gives CSARLAGAGDT. Given in full, the CDR3 is CSARLAGAGDTQYF.

Turning to this clone: Sequencing ends 3 residues short of the CDR3 end; the germline J gene provides the rest. The chain joins TRBV19 to TRBJ2-2; the D gene is possibly TRBD1 (5 bases). From germline, CDR1 is LNHDA and CDR2 SQIVND (reference sequence). The CDR3 loop spans 14 amino acids. Deletions cut 5 bases from V and 5 bases from J, with 12 bases between. CDR3 in amino acids: CASSPQGWTGELFF. The sequenced CDR3 bases are TGTGCCAGTAGTCCCCAGGGATGGACCGGGGAG.

As to this clone: The read ends 3 residues shy of where the CDR3 ends; the end is completed using the germline J gene. The chain has TRBV20-1 and TRBJ1-1; 7 bases map to TRBD1. With 6 bases clipped from V and 7 bases from J, the junction kept 11 bases outside the gene matches. In germline, CDR1 is DFQATT, CDR2 SNEGSKA (reference sequence). The CDR3 loop spans 13 amino acids. Incomplete CDR3 DNA: TGCAGTGCCGTCGGACAGGCAACCTATGAA. Translated: CSAVGQATYE. The complete CDR3 reads CSAVGQATYEAFF.

This clone registers medium-sized by frequency. The CDR3 end falls 3 residues outside the read, so it is completed with the germline J gene. The V and J genes are TRBV12-3 or TRBV12-4 and TRBJ2-1; 11 positions match TRBD2. Losses at the gene ends were 3 bases for V and 0 bases for J; bases not matched to a gene: 10. This CDR3 contains 19 residues. The part of the CDR3 DNA that was read is TGTGCCAGCAGTTTCCCGCTAGCGGGAGGCCAGAGCTCCTACAATGAG. Amino acids: CASSFPLAGGQSSYNE. The full CDR3 protein reads CASSFPLAGGQSSYNEQFF.

In the case of this clone: The read is 3 residues too short to cover the CDR3 end, so that end is filled in from the germline J gene. The genes are TRBV5-1 and TRBJ1-6; no clear D. Germline V gene sequence: CDR1 SGHRS, CDR2 YFSETQ. CDR3 length: 14 residues. The V end lost 4 bases, the J end lost 10 bases, and 15 bases lay between the germline ends. The CDR3 bases that were read are TGCGCCAGCAGCCCAGACGCGCCAGGCTCACCC. Its protein is CASSPDAPGSP. The whole CDR3 sequence reads CASSPDAPGSPLHF.

As concerns this clone: Read coverage stops 3 residues before the CDR3 terminus; the germline J gene supplies the remainder. The chain is built from TRBV7-6 and TRBJ2-3, with 7 bases matching TRBD1. CDR3 length: 15 amino acids. The germline CDR1 and CDR2 sequences are SGHVS and FNYEAQ. The CDR3 bases that were read are TGTGCCAGCAGCTTAGCAGACAGGGTTGGTCAGCCG. This translates into CASSLADRVGQP. The full CDR3 protein is CASSLADRVGQPQYF.

Remarks on this clone: The junction differs from germline at one of its ends, possibly a read error. The observed sequence ends 3 residues before the CDR3 terminus, with the missing tail filled in from the germline J gene. The genes are TRBV6-2 or TRBV6-3 and TRBJ2-5; 10 nucleotides line up with TRBD2. This CDR3 spans 16 amino acids. Germline CDR1 reads MNHEY; CDR2 reads SVGEGT. Partial CDR3 DNA: TGTACCAGCAGTGGCGGACTAGCGGTGACCCAAGAGACC. As protein: CTSSGGLAVTQET. The entire CDR3 is CTSSGGLAVTQETQYF.

A word on this clone: Coverage ceases 3 residues before the CDR3 finishes, and the germline J gene fills in the end. V and J are TRBV7-2 and TRBJ1-2; TRBD1 is a possible D gene (5 bases). This CDR3 spans 15 amino acids. Germline CDR1 reads SGHTA; CDR2 reads FQGNSA. The CDR3: CASSGGSGPYNDYTF. The CDR3 DNA, read in part, is TGTGCCAGCAGCGGGGGGAGCGGACCCTACAATGAC.

About this clone itself: The read terminates 3 residues before the CDR3 end, so the remaining end is supplied by the germline J gene. The chain recombines TRBV2 with TRBJ2-3; 8 bases fit TRBD1. This CDR3 has 14 amino acids. Germline V lookup: CDR1 SNHLY, CDR2 FYNNEI. After removal of 5 bases from V and 2 bases from J, the junction contained 3 bases not matched to a gene. The CDR3 here is CASSMGQDTDTQYF. The DNA read from the CDR3 is TGTGCCAGCAGTATGGGACAGGACACAGATACG.

Regarding this clone: The junction departs from the called germline gene at one end, perhaps through a read error. This CDR3 is CASSQGGQGNEKLFF. Partial CDR3 DNA: TGCGCCAGCAGCCAAGGTGGACAGGGCAATGAAAAA. The genes are TRBV4-2 and TRBJ1-4; 8 bases are shared with TRBD1. The read comes to an end 3 residues before the CDR3 does, leaving the germline J gene to fill in the end. CDR3 length: 15 amino acids. Germline CDR1 is LGHNA and CDR2 is YNFKEQ.